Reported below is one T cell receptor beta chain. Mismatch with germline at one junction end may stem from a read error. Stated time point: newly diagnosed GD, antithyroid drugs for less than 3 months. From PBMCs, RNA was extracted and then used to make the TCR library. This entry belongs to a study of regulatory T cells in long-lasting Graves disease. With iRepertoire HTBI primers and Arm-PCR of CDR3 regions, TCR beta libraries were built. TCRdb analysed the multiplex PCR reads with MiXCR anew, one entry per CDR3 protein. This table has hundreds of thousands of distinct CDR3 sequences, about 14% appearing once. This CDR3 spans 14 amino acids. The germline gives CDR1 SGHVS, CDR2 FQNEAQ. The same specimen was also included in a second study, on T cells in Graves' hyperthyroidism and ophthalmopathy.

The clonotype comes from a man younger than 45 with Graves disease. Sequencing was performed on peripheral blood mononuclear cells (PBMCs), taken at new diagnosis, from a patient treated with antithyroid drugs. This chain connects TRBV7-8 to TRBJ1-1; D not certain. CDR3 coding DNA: TGTGCCAGCACCCCATCGAGGGATACCACTGAGGCTTTCTTT. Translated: CASTPSRDTTEAFF.